This entry describes one T cell receptor beta chain. The antigen remains unidentified. The sample is drawn from a study of CD8+ T cells in alopecia areata. Whole-study context: A regimen of oral tofacitinib, 5 to 10 mg twice daily, was given to treated patients.

The J segment lost 7 bases and the V segment lost 5 bases, leaving 11 bases of the junction unmatched. The CDR3 is made up of 15 amino acids. Germline V gene lookup returns CDR1 SQVTM and CDR2 ANQGSEA. Study-level points and caveats: Higher clonality was seen in lesional scalp than in normal scalp, especially in alopecia totalis/universalis.

Extracted from the samples, RNA was reverse transcribed into cDNA to serve as the sequencing template. Using immunoSEQ multiplex PCR, the repertoire was profiled, and TCRdb retains in-frame clones only, with some absent. Of over 150,000 clones in the sample, roughly 59% were seen once. Researchers picked out CD4+ and CD8+ T cells from PBMCs by sorting. V is TRBV29-1 and J is TRBJ2-3, with 11 bases aligning to TRBD2. The sequenced sample was CD4+ T cells sorted from blood, obtained at week 0. This receptor was taken from a human donor with alopecia areata. CDR3 bases: TGCAGCGTTTCGCCTAGCGGGGGGTCAGCTAATACGCAGTATTTT. As protein: CSVSPSGGSANTQYF.